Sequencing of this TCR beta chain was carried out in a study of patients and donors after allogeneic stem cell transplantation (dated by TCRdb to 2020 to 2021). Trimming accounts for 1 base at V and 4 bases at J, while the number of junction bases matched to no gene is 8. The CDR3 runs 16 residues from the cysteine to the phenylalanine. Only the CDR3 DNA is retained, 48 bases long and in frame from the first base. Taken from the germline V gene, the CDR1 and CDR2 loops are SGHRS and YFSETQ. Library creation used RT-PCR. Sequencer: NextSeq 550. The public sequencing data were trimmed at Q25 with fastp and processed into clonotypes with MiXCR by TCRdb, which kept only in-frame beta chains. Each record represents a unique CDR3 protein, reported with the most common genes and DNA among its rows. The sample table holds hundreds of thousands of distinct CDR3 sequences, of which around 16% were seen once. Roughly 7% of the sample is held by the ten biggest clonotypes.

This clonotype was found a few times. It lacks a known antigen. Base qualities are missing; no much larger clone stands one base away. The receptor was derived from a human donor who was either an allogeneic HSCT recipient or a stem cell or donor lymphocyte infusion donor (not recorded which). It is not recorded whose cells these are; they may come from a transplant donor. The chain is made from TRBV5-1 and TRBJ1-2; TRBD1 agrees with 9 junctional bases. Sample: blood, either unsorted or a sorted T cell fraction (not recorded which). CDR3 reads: CASSLSGTGYRYGYTF. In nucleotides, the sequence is TGCGCCAGCAGCTTGTCCGGGACAGGGTATCGCTATGGCTACACCTTC.